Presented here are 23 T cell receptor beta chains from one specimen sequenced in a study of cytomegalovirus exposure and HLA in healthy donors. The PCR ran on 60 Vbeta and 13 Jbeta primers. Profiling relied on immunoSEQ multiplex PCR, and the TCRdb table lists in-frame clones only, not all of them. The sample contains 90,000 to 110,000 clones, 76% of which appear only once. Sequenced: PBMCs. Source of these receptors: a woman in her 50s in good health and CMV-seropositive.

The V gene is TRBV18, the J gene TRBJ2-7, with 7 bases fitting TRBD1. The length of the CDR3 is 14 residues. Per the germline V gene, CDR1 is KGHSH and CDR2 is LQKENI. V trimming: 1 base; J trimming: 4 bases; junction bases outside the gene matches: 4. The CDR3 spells CASSPQTGKYEQYF. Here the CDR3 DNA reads TGTGCCAGCTCACCACAGACAGGGAAGTACGAGCAGTACTTC.

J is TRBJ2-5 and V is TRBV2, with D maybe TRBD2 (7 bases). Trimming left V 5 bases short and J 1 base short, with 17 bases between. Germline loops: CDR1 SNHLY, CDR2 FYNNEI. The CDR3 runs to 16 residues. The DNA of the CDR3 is TGTGCCAGCAGTCGAGTGGGGGGGGGCCTCCAAGAGACCCAGTACTTC. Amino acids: CASSRVGGGLQETQYF.

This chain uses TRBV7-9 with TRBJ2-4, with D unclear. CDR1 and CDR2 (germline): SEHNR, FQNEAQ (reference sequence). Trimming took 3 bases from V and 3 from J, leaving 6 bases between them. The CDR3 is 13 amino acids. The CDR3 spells CASSLNSKNIQYF. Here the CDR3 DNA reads TGTGCCAGCAGCTTGAACAGCAAAAACATTCAGTACTTC.

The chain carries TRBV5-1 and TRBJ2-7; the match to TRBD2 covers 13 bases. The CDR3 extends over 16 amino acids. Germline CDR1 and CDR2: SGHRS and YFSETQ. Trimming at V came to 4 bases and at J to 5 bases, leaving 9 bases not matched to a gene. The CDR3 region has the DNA TGCGCCAGCAGCGTGACCGGGACTAGCGGGATCGACGAGCAGTACTTC. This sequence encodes CASSVTGTSGIDEQYF.

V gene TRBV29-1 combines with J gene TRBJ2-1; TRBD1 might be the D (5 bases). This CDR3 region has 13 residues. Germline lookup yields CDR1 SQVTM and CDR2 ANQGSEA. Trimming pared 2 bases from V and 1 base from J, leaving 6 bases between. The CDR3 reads CSVERGSYNEQFF. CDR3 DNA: TGCAGCGTTGAAAGGGGTTCCTACAATGAGCAGTTCTTC.

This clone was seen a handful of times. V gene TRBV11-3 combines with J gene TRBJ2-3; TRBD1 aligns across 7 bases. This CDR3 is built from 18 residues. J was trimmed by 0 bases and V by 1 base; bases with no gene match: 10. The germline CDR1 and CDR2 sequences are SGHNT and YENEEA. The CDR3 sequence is CASSLGAGGRLSTDTQYF. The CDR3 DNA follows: TGTGCCAGCAGCTTAGGGGCAGGGGGTCGCTTGAGCACAGATACGCAGTATTTT.

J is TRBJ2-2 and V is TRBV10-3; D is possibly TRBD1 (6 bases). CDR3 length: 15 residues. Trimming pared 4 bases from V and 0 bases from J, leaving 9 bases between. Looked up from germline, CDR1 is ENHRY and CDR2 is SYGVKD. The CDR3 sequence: CAISAGTSNTGELFF. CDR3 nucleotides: TGTGCCATCAGTGCAGGGACATCGAACACCGGGGAGCTGTTTTTT.

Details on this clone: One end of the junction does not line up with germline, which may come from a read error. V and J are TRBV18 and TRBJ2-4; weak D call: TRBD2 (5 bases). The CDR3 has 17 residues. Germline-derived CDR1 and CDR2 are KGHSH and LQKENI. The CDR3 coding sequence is TGTGCCAGCTCACCTACGAGGGTAGGGCCAGCCAAAAACAGTCAGTACTTC. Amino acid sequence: CASSPTRVGPAKNSQYF.

In nucleotides, the CDR3 is TGTGCCACCCGAGGAGGGGAAAAGGGCGAGCAGTACTTC. Translating it yields CATRGGEKGEQYF. The chain joins TRBV21-1 to TRBJ2-7; the table gives TRBD2 as D, unverified against the DNA. TRBV21-1 is listed as a pseudogene. This CDR3 has 13 amino acids.

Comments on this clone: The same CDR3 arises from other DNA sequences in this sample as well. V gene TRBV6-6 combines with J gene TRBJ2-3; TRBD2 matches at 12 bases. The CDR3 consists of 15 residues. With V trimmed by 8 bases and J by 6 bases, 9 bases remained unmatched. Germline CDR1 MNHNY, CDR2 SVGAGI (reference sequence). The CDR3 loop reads CASDGLAGFIDTQYF. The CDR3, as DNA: TGTGCCAGCGATGGACTAGCGGGGTTCATTGATACGCAGTATTTT.

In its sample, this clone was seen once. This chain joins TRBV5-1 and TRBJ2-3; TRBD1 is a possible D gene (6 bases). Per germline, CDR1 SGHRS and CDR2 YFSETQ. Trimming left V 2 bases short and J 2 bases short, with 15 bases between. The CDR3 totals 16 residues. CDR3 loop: CASSFIRGGPTDTQYF. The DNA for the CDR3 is TGCGCCAGCAGCTTCATCCGTGGGGGCCCCACAGATACGCAGTATTTT.

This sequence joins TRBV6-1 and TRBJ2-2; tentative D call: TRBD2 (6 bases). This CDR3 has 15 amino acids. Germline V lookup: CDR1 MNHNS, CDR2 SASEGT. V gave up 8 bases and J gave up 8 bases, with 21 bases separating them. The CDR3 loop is CASSRRDGGVGELFF. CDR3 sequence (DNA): TGTGCCAGCTCCCGCCGGGACGGAGGGGTTGGGGAGCTGTTTTTT.

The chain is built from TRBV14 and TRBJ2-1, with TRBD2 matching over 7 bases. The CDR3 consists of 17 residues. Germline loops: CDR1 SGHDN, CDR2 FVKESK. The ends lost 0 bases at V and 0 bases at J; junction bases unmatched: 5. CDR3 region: CASSQETSLFSYNEQFF. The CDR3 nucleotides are TGTGCCAGCAGCCAAGAGACTAGCCTATTCTCCTACAATGAGCAGTTCTTC.

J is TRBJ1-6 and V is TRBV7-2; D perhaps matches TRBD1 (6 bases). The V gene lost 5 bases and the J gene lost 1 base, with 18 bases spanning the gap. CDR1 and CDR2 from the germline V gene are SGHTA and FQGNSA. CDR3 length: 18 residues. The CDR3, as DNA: TGTGCCAGCAGCCCAGGGGAAAAGGGGGGGTCCTATAATTCACCCCTCCACTTT. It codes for CASSPGEKGGSYNSPLHF. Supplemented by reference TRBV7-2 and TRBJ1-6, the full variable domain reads GAGVSQSPSNKVTEKGKDVELRCDPISGHTALYWYRQSLGQGLEFLIYFQGNSAPDKSGLPSDRFSAERTGGSVSTLTIQRTQQEDSAVYLCASSPGEKGGSYNSPLHFGNGTRLTVT.

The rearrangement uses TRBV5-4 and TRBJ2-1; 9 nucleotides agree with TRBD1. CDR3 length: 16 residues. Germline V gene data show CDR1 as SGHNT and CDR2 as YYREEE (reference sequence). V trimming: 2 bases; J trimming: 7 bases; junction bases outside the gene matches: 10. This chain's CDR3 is CASSFPGTGNSNEQFF. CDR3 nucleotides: TGTGCCAGCAGCTTTCCCGGGACAGGGAATTCGAATGAGCAGTTCTTC.

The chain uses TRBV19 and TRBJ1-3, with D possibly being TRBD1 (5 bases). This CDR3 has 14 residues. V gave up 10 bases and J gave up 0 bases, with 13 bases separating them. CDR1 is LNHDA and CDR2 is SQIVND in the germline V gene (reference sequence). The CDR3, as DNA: TGTGCCAAACATCGGGGGTTCTCTGGAAACACCATATATTTT. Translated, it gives CAKHRGFSGNTIYF.

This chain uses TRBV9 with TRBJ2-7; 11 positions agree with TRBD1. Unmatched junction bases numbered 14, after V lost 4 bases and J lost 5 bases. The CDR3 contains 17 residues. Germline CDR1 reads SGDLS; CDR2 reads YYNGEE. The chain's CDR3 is CASSTGQGGTQSDEQYF. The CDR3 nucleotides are TGTGCCAGCAGCACGGGACAGGGGGGCACTCAATCGGACGAGCAGTACTTC.

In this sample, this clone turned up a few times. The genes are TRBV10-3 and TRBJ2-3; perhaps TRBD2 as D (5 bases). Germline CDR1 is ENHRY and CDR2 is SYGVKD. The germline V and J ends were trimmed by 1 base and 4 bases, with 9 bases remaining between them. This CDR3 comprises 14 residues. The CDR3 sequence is CAISEWGVADTQYF. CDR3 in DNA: TGTGCCATCAGTGAGTGGGGAGTCGCAGATACGCAGTATTTT.

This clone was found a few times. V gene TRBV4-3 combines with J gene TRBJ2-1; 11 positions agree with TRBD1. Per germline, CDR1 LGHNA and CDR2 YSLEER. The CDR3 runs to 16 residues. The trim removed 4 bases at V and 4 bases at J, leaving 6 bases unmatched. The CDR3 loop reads CASSPIGQGAYNEQFF. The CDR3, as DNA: TGCGCCAGCAGCCCTATCGGACAGGGGGCTTACAATGAGCAGTTCTTC.

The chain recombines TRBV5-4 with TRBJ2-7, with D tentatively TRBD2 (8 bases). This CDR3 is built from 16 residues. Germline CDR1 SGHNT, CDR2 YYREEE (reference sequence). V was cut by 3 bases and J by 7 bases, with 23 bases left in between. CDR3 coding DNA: TGTGCCAGCAGCTACGGGAGGGGGCGGGCTCTGGGAGAGCAGTACTTC. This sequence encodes CASSYGRGRALGEQYF.

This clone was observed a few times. CDR3 DNA sequence: TGCGCCAGCAGCCAAGAATTCCGGGGGAGAAACACTGAAGCTTTCTTT. This translates into CASSQEFRGRNTEAFF. The J gene is TRBJ1-1, the V gene TRBV4-3, with D maybe TRBD1 (5 bases). The germline V gene has CDR1 LGHNA and CDR2 YSLEER. V was trimmed by 0 bases and J by 2 bases, leaving 13 bases between them. This CDR3 spans 16 amino acids.

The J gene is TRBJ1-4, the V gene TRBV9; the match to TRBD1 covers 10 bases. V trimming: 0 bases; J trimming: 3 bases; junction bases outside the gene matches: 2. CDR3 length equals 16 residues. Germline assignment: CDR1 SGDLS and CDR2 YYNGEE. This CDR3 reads CASSVGQGASNEKLFF. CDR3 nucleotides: TGTGCCAGCAGCGTAGGACAGGGGGCGTCTAATGAAAAACTGTTTTTT.

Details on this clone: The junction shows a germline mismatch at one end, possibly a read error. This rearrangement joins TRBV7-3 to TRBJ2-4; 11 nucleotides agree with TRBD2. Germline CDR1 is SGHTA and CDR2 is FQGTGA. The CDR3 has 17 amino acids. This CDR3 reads CASSLTPSGGSENSQYF. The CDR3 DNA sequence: TGTGCCAGCAGCTTAACGCCTAGCGGGGGGTCCGAAAACAGTCAGTACTTC.